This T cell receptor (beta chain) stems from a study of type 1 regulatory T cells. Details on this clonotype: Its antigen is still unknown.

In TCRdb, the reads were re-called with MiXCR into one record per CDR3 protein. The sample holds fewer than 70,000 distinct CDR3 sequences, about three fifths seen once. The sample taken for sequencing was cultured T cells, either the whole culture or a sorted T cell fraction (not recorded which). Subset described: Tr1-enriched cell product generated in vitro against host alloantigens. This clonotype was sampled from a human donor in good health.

The CDR3 sequence is CASKGQPLSEQYF. The CDR3 DNA reads TGTGCCAGCAAGGGACAACCACTCTCCGAGCAGTACTTC. The rearrangement uses TRBV6-2 or TRBV6-3 and TRBJ2-7; a weak D match, TRBD1 (6 bases). From germline, CDR1 is MNHEY and CDR2 SVGEGT. V lost 7 bases, J lost 6 bases, and 16 bases lay in between. CDR3 length: 13 amino acids.